Each of the 21 T cell receptor beta chains below was sequenced from the same sample in a study of blood T cells in healthy people across ages. With a J-beta primer mix and a sample-barcoded 5' primer, a second PCR ran roughly 7 to 11 cycles. TCRdb reprocessed the 5' RACE reads with MiXCR, giving one entry per CDR3 protein. The table includes about 570,000 distinct CDR3 sequences, about 25% detected once. A further study also used this sample, focusing on T cells of mothers and their children.

The sample taken for sequencing was blood. The receptors here all came from a boy between 2 and 10 years old in good health.

This clonotype was found a few times. This chain joins TRBV5-5 and TRBJ2-7; 8 bases line up with TRBD1. Germline V gene lookup returns CDR1 SGHKS and CDR2 YYEKEE (reference sequence). The CDR3 extends over 12 amino acids. J gave up 10 bases and V 2 bases, and 5 bases lay outside the gene matches. CDR3 protein: CASSLGQGPQYF. The CDR3 bases are TGTGCCAGCAGCTTAGGACAGGGCCCACAGTACTTC.

This chain connects TRBV7-3 to TRBJ2-2; D unclear. This CDR3 spans 15 amino acids. Between the trimmed V and J ends, which lost 5 bases and 4 bases, there was a span of 14 bases. Germline V gene lookup returns CDR1 SGHTA and CDR2 FQGTGA. CDR3 loop: CASSPNPEGTGELFF. The CDR3 coding sequence is TGTGCCAGCAGCCCCAACCCGGAAGGCACCGGGGAGCTGTTTTTT.

This clonotype showed up just a few times. V and J are TRBV9 and TRBJ1-1; D unclear. V was pared by 5 bases and J by 4 bases, with 15 bases between. This CDR3 spans 14 amino acids. Germline-derived CDR1 and CDR2 are SGDLS and YYNGEE. The CDR3 here is CASSRGPRGTEAFF. CDR3 bases: TGTGCCAGCAGTCGCGGCCCCCGCGGCACTGAAGCTTTCTTT.

The chain joins TRBV6-1 to TRBJ2-4; TRBD2 aligns across 7 bases. The germline V gene encodes CDR1 MNHNS and CDR2 SASEGT. The V segment lost 4 bases and the J segment 4 bases; nucleotides outside the gene matches: 10. The CDR3 contains 16 residues. This CDR3 is CASSGDMGLPKNIQYF. In DNA form, the CDR3 reads TGTGCCAGCAGTGGGGATATGGGACTACCAAAAAACATTCAGTACTTC.

This clonotype was seen a handful of times. The J gene is TRBJ2-1, the V gene TRBV7-8; 9 bases map to TRBD2. CDR3 length equals 16 residues. CDR1 SGHVS and CDR2 FQNEAQ come from the germline V gene. Trimming cost V 0 bases and J 6 bases; bases outside gene matches: 6. The CDR3 region is CASSLAAAGGTNEQFF. CDR3 nucleotide sequence: TGTGCCAGCAGCTTAGCGGCAGCGGGAGGAACCAATGAGCAGTTCTTC.

The V and J genes are TRBV19 and TRBJ1-1, with D possibly TRBD1 on 6 matching bases. The CDR3 has 15 amino acids. V dropped 5 bases and J dropped 2 bases, with 15 bases sitting between them. Looked up from germline, CDR1 is LNHDA and CDR2 is SQIVND (reference sequence). The CDR3 protein is CASSPDRGRNTEAFF. The CDR3 DNA follows: TGTGCCAGTAGTCCGGACCGGGGGCGAAACACTGAAGCTTTCTTT.

This clonotype was detected only a few times. J is TRBJ2-5 and V is TRBV10-1; no clear D. The J call may be incorrect, as the DNA end agrees better with TRBJ2-1. Germline CDR1 is WNHNN and CDR2 is SYGVQD (reference sequence). The CDR3 has 14 amino acids. CDR3 protein: CASSESGRQNEQFF. For the CDR3, the DNA is TGCGCCAGCAGTGAGTCGGGAAGGCAGAATGAGCAGTTCTTC.

The chain carries TRBV15 and TRBJ1-4; possibly TRBD1 for D (5 bases). Germline CDR1 is LNHNV and CDR2 is YYDKDF (reference sequence). CDR3 length equals 15 residues. V lost 5 bases to trimming and J lost 4 bases, with 14 bases between them. The DNA of the CDR3 is TGTGCCACCAGCCGCCGACTGGGACTTAATGAAAAACTGTTTTTT. Amino acids: CATSRRLGLNEKLFF.

In the case of this clonotype: The junction differs from germline at one of its ends, possibly a read error. The genes are TRBV5-1 and TRBJ1-1; D is possibly TRBD1 (5 bases). CDR1 is SGHRS, CDR2 YFSETQ, per germline. This CDR3 has 15 residues. The CDR3, as DNA: TGCGCCAGCGGCTTGTCGCAGGGCTGGAACACTGAAGCTTTCTTT. Translation gives CASGLSQGWNTEAFF.

The chain combines TRBV7-2 with TRBJ1-2; TRBD1 agrees at 8 bases. The CDR3 runs 15 residues. Per germline, CDR1 SGHTA and CDR2 FQGNSA. The junction had 5 bases not matched to a gene; V was cut back by 2 bases and J by 3 bases. The CDR3 spells CASSLLTGGDYGYTF. The CDR3, as DNA: TGTGCCAGCAGCTTACTTACAGGGGGGGACTATGGCTACACCTTC.

This clonotype was counted only a few times. The chain couples TRBV7-8 to TRBJ1-2, with no clear D. The CDR3 is made up of 13 amino acids. Germline V gene lookup returns CDR1 SGHVS and CDR2 FQNEAQ. V lost 0 bases to trimming and J lost 5 bases, with 7 bases between them. The DNA of the CDR3 is TGTGCCAGCAGCTTAGCAGAAGGATATGGCTACACCTTC. Its protein product is CASSLAEGYGYTF.

The chain uses TRBV11-2 and TRBJ1-3; 8 bases agree with TRBD1. The CDR3 totals 17 residues. The germline CDR1 and CDR2 sequences are SGHAT and FQNNGV. Germline trimming cut 5 bases from V and 0 bases from J; bases unmatched to any gene: 9. Written as DNA, the CDR3 is TGTGCCAGCAGCGGACCGGGACAGGTTCCCTCTGGAAACACCATATATTTT. The encoded protein is CASSGPGQVPSGNTIYF. The complete variable domain, with remaining parts taken from reference TRBV11-2 and TRBJ1-3, reads EAGVAQSPRYKIIEKRQSVAFWCNPISGHATLYWYQQILGQGPKLLIQFQNNGVVDDSQLPKDRFSAERLKGVDSTLKIQPAKLEDSAVYLCASSGPGQVPSGNTIYFGEGSWLTVV.

This clonotype turned up a few times. The chain has TRBV7-9 and TRBJ1-2, with TRBD1 as a possible D gene (5 bases). From germline, CDR1 is SEHNR and CDR2 FQNEAQ (reference sequence). The CDR3 loop spans 13 amino acids. Trimming took off 5 bases at V and 3 bases at J, with 10 bases between the two ends. CDR3 in amino acids: CASSIGADYGYTF. The CDR3, as DNA: TGTGCCAGCAGCATAGGGGCAGACTATGGCTACACCTTC.

The chain joins TRBV7-9 to TRBJ1-4, with 9 nucleotides matching TRBD1. The CDR3 consists of 14 residues. In germline, CDR1 is SEHNR, CDR2 FQNEAQ (reference sequence). V shed 5 bases, J shed 8 bases, and the junction held 6 bases outside the gene matches. Here the CDR3 reads CASSEQGAREKLFF. As DNA, the CDR3 is TGTGCCAGCAGCGAACAGGGGGCGCGCGAAAAACTGTTTTTT. Full variable domain (remainder filled in from reference TRBV7-9 and TRBJ1-4): DTGVSQNPRHKITKRGQNVTFRCDPISEHNRLYWYRQTLGQGPEFLTYFQNEAQLEKSRLLSDRFSAERPKGSFSTLEIQRTEQGDSAMYLCASSEQGAREKLFFGSGTQLSVL.

This chain links TRBV12-3 or TRBV12-4 with TRBJ2-7; 9 bases line up with TRBD1. This CDR3 comprises 15 residues. The V segment lost 4 bases and the J segment 2 bases; nucleotides outside the gene matches: 6. The DNA of the CDR3 is TGTGCCAGCAGTTCCCGGGACAGGGTGACCTACGAGCAGTACTTC. Amino acid sequence: CASSSRDRVTYEQYF.

The chain joins TRBV20-1 to TRBJ2-5; 8 nucleotides align to TRBD2. Trimming at V came to 4 bases and at J to 0 bases, leaving 10 bases not matched to a gene. Looked up from germline, CDR1 is DFQATT and CDR2 is SNEGSKA (reference sequence). This CDR3 is 16 amino acids long. In nucleotides, the CDR3 is TGCAGTGCTAAAATTCAGCGGGGGTGGTACCAAGAGACCCAGTACTTC. The encoded protein is CSAKIQRGWYQETQYF.

This clonotype appeared many times. The chain recombines TRBV7-9 with TRBJ2-2; D is undetermined. The V gene's germline CDR1 is SEHNR and CDR2 FQNEAQ (reference sequence). This CDR3 region has 13 residues. Trimming shortened V by 1 base and J by 3 bases, and 3 bases separated the two germline ends. This CDR3 reads CASSLGHTGELFF. The CDR3 DNA reads as TGTGCCAGCAGCTTAGGGCACACCGGGGAGCTGTTTTTT.

V gene TRBV10-3 combines with J gene TRBJ2-3; D gene ambiguous. V was cut by 7 bases and J by 0 bases, with 11 bases left in between. Germline assignment: CDR1 ENHRY and CDR2 SYGVKD. The CDR3 runs to 14 residues. The CDR3 here is CAIIGPSSTDTQYF. For the CDR3, the DNA is TGTGCCATCATAGGCCCTTCGAGCACAGATACGCAGTATTTT.

J is TRBJ1-3 and V is TRBV19; tentatively, D is TRBD1 (5 bases). CDR3 length equals 13 residues. Trimming removed 3 bases from V and 2 bases from J, with 5 bases in between. CDR1 LNHDA and CDR2 SQIVND come from the germline V gene (reference sequence). CDR3 nucleotides: TGTGCCAGTAGTATGGGGCCTGGAAACACCATATATTTT. Amino acid sequence: CASSMGPGNTIYF.

V usage is TRBV7-9 and J usage is TRBJ2-7; D gene ambiguous. Trimming cost V 0 bases and J 6 bases, with 9 bases left between them. CDR1 is SEHNR and CDR2 is FQNEAQ in the germline V gene (reference sequence). This CDR3 spans 13 amino acids. CDR3 nucleotide sequence: TGTGCCAGCAGCTTAGCGTGGGGATCCGAGCAGTACTTC. Protein product: CASSLAWGSEQYF.

CDR3 region: CASSLARDEQFF. The CDR3 DNA follows: TGTGCCAGCAGCTTGGCCAGGGATGAGCAGTTCTTC. V and J are TRBV5-5 and TRBJ2-1, with a tentative D call TRBD1 (5 bases). Trimming shortened V by 0 bases and J by 8 bases, and 6 bases separated the two germline ends. The germline V gene has CDR1 SGHKS and CDR2 YYEKEE (reference sequence). This CDR3 region has 12 residues.